This T cell receptor beta chain was sequenced during a study of blood T cell repertoires in COVID-19. Whole-study context: Samples came from the United States, Italy and Spain, spanning acute and convalescent COVID-19.

Assay used: immunoSEQ multiplex PCR; TCRdb lists only in-frame clones, some missing. The sample consists of approximately 170,000 clones, around 85% of them appearing once. CDR3 length: 13 amino acids. Trimming cost V 4 bases and J 10 bases, with 17 bases left between them. Per the germline V gene, CDR1 is MNHNY and CDR2 is SVGAGI (reference sequence). Sequencing was performed on peripheral blood. The chain is built from TRBV6-6 and TRBJ2-7; a possible D gene is TRBD1 (5 bases). The source is a woman aged 70 to 79 with acute or convalescent COVID-19. CDR3 in amino acids: CASSSQVRDIQYF. Written as DNA, the CDR3 is TGTGCCAGCAGTTCCCAAGTCAGGGATATTCAGTACTTC.